Presented here are 25 T cell receptor beta chains from one specimen sequenced in a study of T cell changes during pregnancy in multiple sclerosis. TCRdb keeps only in-frame clones here, not all; method: immunoSEQ multiplex PCR. This table has roughly 61,000 clones, 90% appearing once. The source material was peripheral blood, sampled in the first trimester of pregnancy. These TCRs come from a female donor in good health, enrolled as a control in a pregnancy study.

The chain uses TRBV5-1 and TRBJ2-5, with 7 bases matching TRBD2. V trimming: 4 bases; J trimming: 2 bases; junction bases outside the gene matches: 8. This CDR3 is built from 15 residues. The germline V gene has CDR1 SGHRS and CDR2 YFSETQ. This CDR3 is CASSLGGPRQETQYF. Written as DNA, the CDR3 is TGCGCCAGCAGCCTGGGAGGGCCGAGGCAAGAGACCCAGTACTTC.

The chain links TRBV27 to TRBJ2-1; D perhaps matches TRBD2 (5 bases). Germline CDR1 reads MNHEY; CDR2 reads SMNVEV (reference sequence). The CDR3 is made up of 13 amino acids. Trimming pared 5 bases from V and 15 bases from J, leaving 20 bases between. CDR3 protein: CASSPARGFWGFF. The CDR3 nucleotides are TGTGCCAGCAGTCCCGCTCGGGGATTTTGGGGGTTCTTC.

This clone was picked up one time. The chain links TRBV7-9 to TRBJ1-1, with D maybe TRBD1 (5 bases). The length of the CDR3 is 15 residues. The germline CDR1 and CDR2 sequences are SEHNR and FQNEAQ (reference sequence). V dropped 5 bases and J dropped 0 bases, with 13 bases sitting between them. The CDR3 reads CASSVDRTMNTEAFF. CDR3 coding DNA: TGTGCCAGCAGCGTCGACAGAACCATGAACACTGAAGCTTTCTTT.

This clone occurred a few times. J is TRBJ1-2 and V is TRBV29-1, with TRBD1 identical over 12 bases. The CDR3 is 18 amino acids. Germline V gene sequence: CDR1 SQVTM, CDR2 ANQGSEA. Trimming removed 6 bases from V and 2 bases from J; junction bases left unmatched: 16. The CDR3 nucleotides read TGCAGCGTCGAGTATTACCGGGACAGGGGGCTCTCCAACTATGGCTACACCTTC. Translating gives CSVEYYRDRGLSNYGYTF. Drawing the rest from reference TRBV29-1 and TRBJ1-2, the complete variable domain is SAVISQKPSRDICQRGTSLTIQCQVDSQVTMMFWYRQQPGQSLTLIATANQGSEATYESGFVIDKFPISRPNLTFSTLTVSNMSPEDSSIYLCSVEYYRDRGLSNYGYTFGSGTRLTVV.

V gene TRBV29-1 combines with J gene TRBJ1-4; possibly TRBD1 for D (6 bases). Germline V gene data show CDR1 as SQVTM and CDR2 as ANQGSEA. The CDR3 spans 12 residues. The CDR3 protein is CSGGPTNEKLFF. CDR3 bases: TGCAGTGGGGGCCCAACTAATGAAAAACTGTTTTTT. The whole variable domain, remainder taken from reference TRBV29-1 and TRBJ1-4, is SAVISQKPSRDICQRGTSLTIQCQVDSQVTMMFWYRQQPGQSLTLIATANQGSEATYESGFVIDKFPISRPNLTFSTLTVSNMSPEDSSIYLCSGGPTNEKLFFGSGTQLSVL.

The chain joins TRBV10-3 to TRBJ2-2; 10 bases fit TRBD1. The CDR3 has 16 amino acids. V dropped 1 base and J dropped 4; count of bases not matched to a gene: 3. CDR1 and CDR2 from the germline V gene are ENHRY and SYGVKD. The CDR3, as DNA: TGTGCCATCAGTGAGTTGTGGACAGGGGGCACCGGGGAGCTGTTTTTT. It yields the protein CAISELWTGGTGELFF.

This clone was seen a single time. V gene TRBV7-9 combines with J gene TRBJ2-7; D is possibly TRBD2 (7 bases). The ends were cut back, 4 bases at V and 7 bases at J, with 20 bases in the middle. Germline V lookup: CDR1 SEHNR, CDR2 FQNEAQ (reference sequence). This CDR3 is 15 amino acids long. CDR3 loop: CASSSRGAATWEQYF. The CDR3, as DNA: TGTGCCAGCAGCTCTCGGGGGGCAGCGACCTGGGAGCAGTACTTC.

The chain recombines TRBV5-5 with TRBJ1-6, with 7 bases identical to TRBD1. This CDR3 spans 14 amino acids. Unmatched junction bases numbered 1, after V lost 0 bases and J lost 7 bases. The germline CDR1 and CDR2 sequences are SGHKS and YYEKEE (reference sequence). In nucleotides, the CDR3 is TGTGCCAGCAGCTTGGACAGGGGAAATTCACCCCTCCACTTT. Translating it yields CASSLDRGNSPLHF.

This clone appeared a single time. The genes are TRBV19 and TRBJ2-3; 11 bases fit TRBD2. This CDR3 spans 14 amino acids. Germline V gene lookup returns CDR1 LNHDA and CDR2 SQIVND (reference sequence). V trimming: 5 bases; J trimming: 4 bases; junction bases outside the gene matches: 2. The CDR3 region has the DNA TGTGCCAGTAGTCCACTAGCGGGAGCAGATACGCAGTATTTT. It is translated as CASSPLAGADTQYF.

This clone was recorded once. This chain links TRBV5-1 with TRBJ2-7; TRBD2 agrees at 7 bases. V gave up 0 bases and J gave up 6 bases; unmatched junction bases: 9. The CDR3 length is 15 residues. From germline, CDR1 is SGHRS and CDR2 YFSETQ. CDR3 nucleotides: TGCGCCAGCAGCTTGGGTGGTAGCGGGTCCGTCGAGCAGTACTTC. Encoded protein: CASSLGGSGSVEQYF.

There are many counts of this clone. The J gene is TRBJ2-3, the V gene TRBV6-4; the D gene is possibly TRBD2 (6 bases). V was shortened by 3 bases and J by 2 bases, with 15 bases between the two germline ends. This CDR3 region has 16 residues. The V gene's germline CDR1 is MRHNA and CDR2 SNTAGT. In nucleotides, the CDR3 is TGTGCCAGCAGTGAAAAGTCGGCTAGCGCCACAGATACGCAGTATTTT. This translates into CASSEKSASATDTQYF.

The chain links TRBV5-1 to TRBJ1-5, with TRBD1 identical over 8 bases. CDR1 SGHRS and CDR2 YFSETQ come from the germline V gene. J was trimmed by 0 bases and V by 3 bases; bases with no gene match: 2. This CDR3 region has 15 residues. The CDR3 DNA is TGCGCCAGCAGCTCGACAGGGGATAGCAATCAGCCCCAGCATTTT. This encodes CASSSTGDSNQPQHF.

This rearrangement joins TRBV19 to TRBJ2-1; TRBD2 matches at 9 bases. The germline CDR1 and CDR2 sequences are LNHDA and SQIVND (reference sequence). V gave up 5 bases and J gave up 8 bases; unmatched junction bases: 7. This CDR3 has 14 amino acids. The CDR3 region is CASSPRTSEDEQFF. CDR3 sequence (DNA): TGTGCCAGTAGTCCCCGGACTAGCGAAGATGAGCAGTTCTTC. Full variable domain (rest looked up from reference TRBV19 and TRBJ2-1): DGGITQSPKYLFRKEGQNVTLSCEQNLNHDAMYWYRQDPGQGLRLIYYSQIVNDFQKGDIAEGYSVSREKKESFPLTVTSAQKNPTAFYLCASSPRTSEDEQFFGPGTRLTVL.

The rearrangement links TRBV4-1 to TRBJ1-1, with TRBD1 as a possible D gene (5 bases). The germline gives CDR1 MGHRA, CDR2 YSYEKL. This CDR3 is 17 amino acids long. The ends were cut back, 0 bases at V and 1 base at J, with 15 bases in the middle. The CDR3 region is CASSQEGVGRRNTEAFF. CDR3 nucleotides: TGCGCCAGCAGCCAAGAAGGGGTCGGACGGAGGAACACTGAAGCTTTCTTT.

The rearrangement links TRBV4-3 to TRBJ2-4; 10 bases fit TRBD1. V dropped 4 bases and J dropped 3; count of bases not matched to a gene: 6. The CDR3 sequence is 16 residues long. From germline, CDR1 is LGHNA and CDR2 YSLEER. The CDR3 DNA follows: TGCGCCAGCAGCCCGGACAGGGGGTATGGCAAAAACATTCAGTACTTC. Its protein product is CASSPDRGYGKNIQYF.

This clone was recorded only once. V is TRBV4-2 and J is TRBJ1-4, with D unresolved. The CDR3 extends over 15 amino acids. CDR1 is LGHNA and CDR2 is YNFKEQ in the germline V gene. V was shortened by 0 bases and J by 5 bases, with 10 bases between the two germline ends. In DNA form, the CDR3 reads TGTGCCAGCAGCCAAGATCCGGTAGAGAATGAAAAACTGTTTTTT. This sequence encodes CASSQDPVENEKLFF.

The genes are TRBV19 and TRBJ1-2; TRBD1 aligns across 11 bases. Germline loops: CDR1 LNHDA, CDR2 SQIVND (reference sequence). CDR3 length equals 14 residues. J was trimmed by 7 bases and V by 9 bases; bases with no gene match: 10. CDR3 sequence (DNA): TGTGCCAGCTCGGGAGGACAGGGGGCGCGTGGCTACACCTTC. As protein: CASSGGQGARGYTF.

V and J are TRBV6-5 and TRBJ1-2; 7 bases align to TRBD1. Trimming cost V 5 bases and J 3 bases; bases outside gene matches: 0. CDR3 length: 12 residues. In germline, CDR1 is MNHEY, CDR2 SVGAGI. CDR3 sequence: CASSTGDYGYTF. CDR3 coding DNA: TGTGCCAGCAGTACAGGGGACTATGGCTACACCTTC.

This sequence joins TRBV7-8 and TRBJ1-5, with D uncertain. The CDR3 is made up of 16 amino acids. Trimming stripped 3 bases from V and 1 base from J, with 13 bases between. Germline loops: CDR1 SGHVS, CDR2 FQNEAQ. The CDR3: CASSFAPPGSNQPQHF. The CDR3 DNA reads TGTGCCAGCAGCTTTGCCCCGCCGGGGAGCAATCAGCCCCAGCATTTT.

CDR3 DNA: TGTGCCAGCAGTCAAACAGGGGGCAACGGCAATCAGCCCCAGCATTTT. Protein product: CASSQTGGNGNQPQHF. The genes are TRBV28 and TRBJ1-5; 9 bases align to TRBD1. Germline values: CDR1 MDHEN, CDR2 SYDVKM. J was trimmed by 2 bases and V by 5 bases; bases with no gene match: 7. This CDR3 spans 16 amino acids. Combining the CDR3 with reference TRBV28 and TRBJ1-5 gives the whole variable domain DVKVTQSSRYLVKRTGEKVFLECVQDMDHENMFWYRQDPGLGLRLIYFSYDVKMKEKGDIPEGYSVSREKKERFSLILESASTNQTSMYLCASSQTGGNGNQPQHFGDGTRLSIL.

The V call is TRBV19, the J call TRBJ1-6; tentatively, D is TRBD1 (5 bases). V lost 3 bases to trimming and J lost 8 bases, with 8 bases between them. CDR3 size: 13 residues. Germline V gene sequence: CDR1 LNHDA, CDR2 SQIVND (reference sequence). CDR3 nucleotide sequence: TGTGCCAGTAGTATCGCGGGGGATTCACCCCTCCACTTT. Translating it yields CASSIAGDSPLHF.

Written as DNA, the CDR3 is TGTGCCAGCTCACTACAGAGGAACACTGAAGCTTTCTTT. This sequence encodes CASSLQRNTEAFF. This chain connects TRBV18 to TRBJ1-1; D is undetermined. Deletions cut 4 bases from V and 1 base from J, with 7 bases between. This CDR3 spans 13 amino acids. Germline V CDR1 and CDR2: KGHSH, LQKENI.

The V call is TRBV6-5, the J call TRBJ1-2; tentative D call: TRBD1 (6 bases). Germline CDR1 MNHEY, CDR2 SVGAGI. The CDR3 totals 15 residues. Trimming left V 0 bases short and J 3 bases short, with 11 bases between. The CDR3 loop is CASSYSYRVDYGYTF. DNA of the CDR3: TGTGCCAGCAGTTACTCGTACAGGGTGGACTATGGCTACACCTTC.

This chain joins TRBV9 and TRBJ2-3; D perhaps matches TRBD2 (5 bases). Germline loops: CDR1 SGDLS, CDR2 YYNGEE. V lost 6 bases to trimming and J lost 8 bases, with 7 bases between them. The CDR3 sequence is 10 residues long. The CDR3 DNA reads as TGTGCCAGCAAGCGGAGTACGCAGTATTTT. It specifies CASKRSTQYF.

V gene TRBV7-2 combines with J gene TRBJ2-1; D gene unclear. Trimming left V 1 base short and J 8 bases short, with 9 bases between. This CDR3 region has 13 residues. The germline V gene has CDR1 SGHTA and CDR2 FQGNSA. CDR3 DNA: TGTGCCAGCAGCTTAGGTGTCGTTCATGAGCAGTTCTTC. Amino acid sequence: CASSLGVVHEQFF.